This entry describes one T cell receptor (beta chain). Original data processing: It was from reference gene primer amplification that nucleated cell counts were estimated. Sequencing used immunoSEQ multiplex PCR; TCRdb keeps in-frame clones, though not all of them. The DNA gave D and trimming, while V, J and clone size come from that table. The table lists about 98,000 clones, roughly 82% of them singletons. This entry belongs to a study of blood T cell repertoires in COVID-19. The wider study: COVID-19 samples from acute and convalescent phases originated in the United States, Italy and Spain. The cDNA or gDNA used as material had been derived from T cells, B-cell-depleted T cells, or PBMCs.

Germline V lookup: CDR1 MNHEY, CDR2 SMNVEV (reference sequence). Trimming removed 3 bases from V and 6 bases from J; junction bases left unmatched: 6. The CDR3 runs 14 residues. The rearrangement uses TRBV27 and TRBJ2-7; TRBD1 aligns across 9 bases. This receptor was obtained from a man older than 75 with acute or convalescent COVID-19. Input material: peripheral blood. CDR3 loop: CASSFGTGIGEQYF. DNA for the CDR3: TGTGCCAGCAGTTTTGGGACAGGGATAGGCGAGCAGTACTTC.